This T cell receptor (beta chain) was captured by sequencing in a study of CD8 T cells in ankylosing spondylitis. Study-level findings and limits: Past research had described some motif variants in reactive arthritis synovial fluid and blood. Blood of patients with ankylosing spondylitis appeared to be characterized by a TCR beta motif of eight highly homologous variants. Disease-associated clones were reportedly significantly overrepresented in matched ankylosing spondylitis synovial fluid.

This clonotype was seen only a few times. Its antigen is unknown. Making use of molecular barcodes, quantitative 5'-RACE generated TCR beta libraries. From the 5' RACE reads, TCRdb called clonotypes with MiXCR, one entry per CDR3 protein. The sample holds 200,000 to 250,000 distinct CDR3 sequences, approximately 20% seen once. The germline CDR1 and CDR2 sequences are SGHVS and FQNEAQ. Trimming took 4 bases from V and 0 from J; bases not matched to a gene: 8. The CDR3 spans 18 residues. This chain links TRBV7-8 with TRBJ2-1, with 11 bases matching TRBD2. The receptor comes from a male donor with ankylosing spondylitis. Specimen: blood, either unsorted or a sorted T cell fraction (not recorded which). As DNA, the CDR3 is TGTGCCAGCAGCTCCCCTCCTAGCGGGGGGCCCTCCTACAATGAGCAGTTCTTC. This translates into CASSSPPSGGPSYNEQFF.